Following are 19 T cell receptor beta chains from one sample sequenced in a study of human T cells and chemical hapten exposure. The time point was: patch test 2, 6 weeks after DPC sensitization. The treatment was: therapeutic diphenylcyclopropenone sensitization with weekly scalp DPC. One entry per CDR3 protein results from TCRdb running MiXCR on the RACE reads. The sample records roughly 94,000 distinct CDR3 sequences, roughly a tenth being singletons. Sequencing used whole blood, obtained in connection with sensitization to the hapten diphenylcyclopropenone (DPC). These receptors originate from a woman aged 40 to 49 with alopecia areata. Some clones in this sample may be carry-over from other donors' samples.

The rearrangement joins TRBV18 to TRBJ2-2; D may be TRBD2 (5 bases). V lost 0 bases to trimming and J lost 6 bases, with 17 bases between them. Germline V gene data show CDR1 as KGHSH and CDR2 as LQKENI. The CDR3 extends over 17 amino acids. The CDR3 DNA reads TGTGCCAGCTCACCACCCAACGCGGGCACGGCGGCCGGGGAGCTGTTTTTT. Amino acid sequence: CASSPPNAGTAAGELFF.

This clonotype occurred many times. This chain joins TRBV9 and TRBJ2-7; TRBD2 is a possible D gene (6 bases). Germline lookup yields CDR1 SGDLS and CDR2 YYNGEE. Trimming shortened V by 0 bases and J by 5 bases, and 12 bases separated the two germline ends. The CDR3 is 14 amino acids. CDR3 in DNA: TGTGCCAGCAGCGTAGGAGGTAGCGGAGACGAGCAGTACTTC. Its translation is CASSVGGSGDEQYF. Filled out from reference TRBV9 and TRBJ2-7, the complete variable domain reads DSGVTQTPKHLITATGQRVTLRCSPRSGDLSVYWYQQSLDQGLQFLIQYYNGEERAKGNILERFSAQQFPDLHSELNLSSLELGDSALYFCASSVGGSGDEQYFGPGTRLTVT.

The CDR3 spells CASSASGRVSEQYF. The CDR3 DNA reads as TGTGCCAGCAGTGCTAGCGGGAGAGTAAGCGAGCAGTACTTC. The rearrangement joins TRBV6-1 to TRBJ2-7, with TRBD2 matching over 10 bases. The germline CDR1 and CDR2 sequences are MNHNS and SASEGT. CDR3 length: 14 residues. The trim removed 4 bases at V and 6 bases at J, leaving 6 bases unmatched.

This clonotype has just a few counts. The chain uses TRBV20-1 and TRBJ2-3; 13 nucleotides agree with TRBD2. CDR1 and CDR2 from the germline V gene are DFQATT and SNEGSKA (reference sequence). This CDR3 is 16 amino acids long. J was trimmed by 2 bases and V by 1 base; bases with no gene match: 3. DNA of the CDR3: TGCAGTGCTAGAGGGGGGACTAGCGGGGCCACAGATACGCAGTATTTT. Its protein is CSARGGTSGATDTQYF.

This clonotype was detected a few times. The chain combines TRBV27 with TRBJ1-2; D gene ambiguous. This CDR3 has 13 residues. CDR1 is MNHEY, CDR2 SMNVEV, per germline (reference sequence). The germline V and J ends were trimmed by 1 base and 1 base, with 4 bases remaining between them. DNA for the CDR3: TGTGCCAGCAGTTTATGGGGTAACTATGGCTACACCTTC. Encoded protein: CASSLWGNYGYTF.

The genes are TRBV24-1 and TRBJ2-2; D is unresolved. CDR3 size: 14 residues. Germline V gene data show CDR1 as KGHDR and CDR2 as SFDVKD. The ends were cut back, 4 bases at V and 6 bases at J, with 11 bases in the middle. CDR3 amino acids: CATSDRTDSGELFF. In nucleotides, the CDR3 is TGTGCCACCAGTGACCGGACGGATTCCGGGGAGCTGTTTTTT.

V gene TRBV10-3 combines with J gene TRBJ2-1; TRBD2 aligns across 9 bases. The CDR3 has 12 amino acids. V dropped 8 bases and J dropped 8; count of bases not matched to a gene: 4. Germline V gene sequence: CDR1 ENHRY, CDR2 SYGVKD. The CDR3 reads CAIGGLAYEQFF. Written as DNA, the CDR3 is TGTGCCATCGGGGGACTAGCTTATGAGCAGTTCTTC.

There are many counts of this clonotype. V and J are TRBV15 and TRBJ2-6; TRBD1 might be the D (6 bases). V was pared by 0 bases and J by 5 bases, with 11 bases between. Germline CDR1 is LNHNV and CDR2 is YYDKDF (reference sequence). The CDR3 covers 16 residues. CDR3 protein: CATSRDQTGRANVLTF. The DNA of the CDR3 is TGTGCCACCAGCAGAGACCAAACAGGGCGGGCCAACGTCCTGACTTTC.

This clonotype has a handful of counts. The V gene is TRBV6-1, the J gene TRBJ1-5; perhaps TRBD1 as D (5 bases). This CDR3 comprises 13 residues. The germline V and J ends were trimmed by 8 bases and 4 bases, with 12 bases remaining between them. Germline V lookup: CDR1 MNHNS, CDR2 SASEGT. The CDR3 DNA sequence: TGTGCCAGCCAGGGAATCCGGAATCAGCCCCAGCATTTT. Its translation is CASQGIRNQPQHF.

This clonotype was seen repeatedly, ten times or more. The chain links TRBV7-9 to TRBJ1-5, with 7 bases that match TRBD1. The germline gives CDR1 SEHNR, CDR2 FQNEAQ (reference sequence). The CDR3 has 12 amino acids. V lost 1 base to trimming and J lost 13 bases; unmatched junction nucleotides: 4. CDR3 DNA sequence: TGTGCCAGCAGCTTAGGGGACAGAAGACAGCATTTT. It translates to CASSLGDRRQHF.

This clonotype was counted a few times. The chain combines TRBV30 with TRBJ2-3; possible D gene TRBD2, 6 bases. The V gene's germline CDR1 is GTSNPN and CDR2 SVGIG (reference sequence). The CDR3 has 13 residues. The V and J ends lost 4 bases and 3 bases respectively, with 11 bases between them. The CDR3 nucleotides are TGTGCCTGGAATCGAGGGACTACAGATACGCAGTATTTT. It encodes CAWNRGTTDTQYF.

This clonotype came up many times. V and J are TRBV18 and TRBJ2-3; TRBD2 aligns across 10 bases. CDR3 length: 16 residues. Germline CDR1 is KGHSH and CDR2 is LQKENI. V gave up 3 bases and J gave up 6 bases; unmatched junction bases: 9. In DNA, the CDR3 is TGTGCCAGCTCACCGAGTCCTAGCGGGAGTAGTGATACGCAGTATTTT. Translating gives CASSPSPSGSSDTQYF.

The V gene is TRBV7-3, the J gene TRBJ2-7; weak D call: TRBD1 (6 bases). V was trimmed by 3 bases and J by 5 bases, leaving 20 bases between them. CDR3 length: 16 residues. Germline CDR1 and CDR2: SGHTA and FQGTGA. Here the CDR3 reads CASSLNRVDSSNEQYF. The CDR3 nucleotides read TGTGCCAGCAGCTTGAACAGGGTGGACTCATCTAACGAGCAGTACTTC.

The genes are TRBV7-9 and TRBJ2-2; D is possibly TRBD2 (5 bases). The germline CDR1 and CDR2 sequences are SEHNR and FQNEAQ (reference sequence). V was trimmed by 5 bases and J by 0 bases, leaving 13 bases between them. The CDR3 loop spans 16 amino acids. CDR3 bases: TGTGCCAGCAGCCTCCGGAGGCTTTCGAACACCGGGGAGCTGTTTTTT. Translation gives CASSLRRLSNTGELFF.

The V gene is TRBV7-2, the J gene TRBJ2-2; D unclear. Germline V gives CDR1 SGHTA, CDR2 FQGNSA. The CDR3 totals 14 residues. Trimming removed 1 base from V and 7 bases from J, with 10 bases in between. CDR3 amino acids: CASSLDPVRGELFF. DNA for the CDR3: TGTGCCAGCAGCTTAGATCCCGTGCGCGGGGAGCTGTTTTTT.

This clonotype was seen only a few times. The chain links TRBV29-1 to TRBJ2-1; TRBD2 agrees at 9 bases. V gave up 4 bases and J gave up 0 bases; unmatched junction bases: 4. This CDR3 comprises 15 residues. Germline-derived CDR1 and CDR2 are SQVTM and ANQGSEA. The CDR3 loop is CSVAGREGSYNEQFF. CDR3 nucleotides: TGCAGCGTTGCCGGGCGGGAGGGCTCCTACAATGAGCAGTTCTTC.

As DNA, the CDR3 is TGCAGTGCTAGAGGGCTAGGGCTGAACACTGAAGCTTTCTTT. It is translated as CSARGLGLNTEAFF. The rearrangement uses TRBV20-1 and TRBJ1-1; D not certain. Between the trimmed V and J ends, which lost 1 base and 0 bases, there was a span of 9 bases. Germline values: CDR1 DFQATT, CDR2 SNEGSKA (reference sequence). The CDR3 is 14 amino acids.

The rearrangement uses TRBV6-5 and TRBJ1-5; D call uncertain. The CDR3 sequence is 14 residues long. Looked up from germline, CDR1 is MNHEY and CDR2 is SVGAGI. The V and J ends lost 5 bases and 2 bases respectively, with 10 bases between them. The CDR3 DNA is TGTGCCAGCAGTCAATTCCAGGGCAATCAGCCCCAGCATTTT. Translated: CASSQFQGNQPQHF.

This clonotype was seen many times. The junction departs from the called germline gene at one end, perhaps through a read error. The V gene is TRBV19, the J gene TRBJ2-1, with no clear D. Germline-derived CDR1 and CDR2 are LNHDA and SQIVND (reference sequence). The CDR3 consists of 11 residues. The CDR3 reads CASSTYNEQFF. In DNA, the CDR3 is TGTGCCAGTAGTACCTATAATGAGCAGTTCTTC.